The 10 T cell receptor beta chains below were found in one sample sequenced in a study of blood T cell repertoires in COVID-19. Profiled with immunoSEQ multiplex PCR; TCRdb holds only in-frame clones, not every one. The sample shows 240,000 or so clones, 75% to 85% of them seen only once. Material: peripheral blood. These receptors were obtained from a woman aged 55-70 years with active or convalescent COVID-19.

CDR3 loop: CASSEAGLAAYEQYF. The DNA of the CDR3 is TGTGCCAGCAGTGAAGCTGGTCTAGCGGCGTACGAGCAGTACTTC. V usage is TRBV6-1 and J usage is TRBJ2-7, with 7 positions matching TRBD2. The V and J ends lost 0 bases and 4 bases, in that order; junction bases with no gene match: 6. The CDR3 contains 15 residues. Germline-derived CDR1 and CDR2 are MNHNS and SASEGT.

This clone was detected only a few times. The rearrangement links TRBV19 to TRBJ2-1, with a possible D match to TRBD2 (7 bases). The CDR3 covers 16 residues. Trimming removed 5 bases at V and 2 bases at J, with 16 bases between. The V gene's germline CDR1 is LNHDA and CDR2 SQIVND (reference sequence). CDR3 loop: CASSLGGAMAYNEQFF. As DNA, the CDR3 is TGTGCCAGTAGTCTGGGGGGGGCCATGGCCTACAATGAGCAGTTCTTC.

The chain carries TRBV7-9 and TRBJ2-2, with a tentative D call TRBD1 (6 bases). The length of the CDR3 is 17 residues. The germline V gene has CDR1 SEHNR and CDR2 FQNEAQ (reference sequence). Trimming pared 5 bases from V and 3 bases from J, leaving 19 bases between. CDR3 amino acids: CASSDLSRTVDTGELFF. Written as DNA, the CDR3 is TGTGCCAGCAGCGATCTCTCGCGGACAGTAGACACCGGGGAGCTGTTTTTT.

The rearrangement joins TRBV2 to TRBJ1-2; D unresolved. Trimming cost V 2 bases and J 4 bases, with 5 bases left between them. This CDR3 is 12 amino acids long. Germline loops: CDR1 SNHLY, CDR2 FYNNEI. In DNA form, the CDR3 reads TGTGCCAGCAGTGAATTGAGCTATGGCTACACCTTC. Amino acid sequence: CASSELSYGYTF.

The chain carries TRBV6-2 or TRBV6-3 and TRBJ1-2; no firm D call. Germline V lookup: CDR1 MNHEY, CDR2 SVGEGT. V was pared by 4 bases and J by 6 bases, with 18 bases between. CDR3 length: 15 residues. The CDR3 sequence: CASSSSQLLGNGYTF. The CDR3 DNA follows: TGTGCCAGCAGTTCCTCGCAACTCCTAGGCAATGGCTACACCTTC.

The chain carries TRBV7-6 and TRBJ1-5; D remains unclear. This CDR3 is built from 13 residues. Germline V gene data show CDR1 as SGHVS and CDR2 as FNYEAQ. V was trimmed by 2 bases and J by 7 bases, leaving 9 bases between them. The CDR3 DNA is TGTGCCAGCAGCTTAAGAGTCCAACAGCCCCAGCATTTT. Its protein is CASSLRVQQPQHF.

The genes are TRBV6-5 and TRBJ1-6; unclear D gene. The CDR3 has 15 residues. Trimming removed 6 bases at V and 2 bases at J, with 11 bases between. Germline CDR1 MNHEY, CDR2 SVGAGI. CDR3 DNA sequence: TGTGCCAGCAGCCCCGGAGCCACCTATAATTCACCCCTCCACTTT. Its translation: CASSPGATYNSPLHF.

This rearrangement joins TRBV18 to TRBJ2-1; 11 bases are shared with TRBD2. CDR1 and CDR2 (germline): KGHSH, LQKENI. The length of the CDR3 is 14 residues. The CDR3 is CGASGGSTYNEQFF. The CDR3 DNA reads as TGTGGCGCTAGCGGGGGGTCTACTTACAATGAGCAGTTCTTC.

A few counts support this clone. The chain is built from TRBV6-2 or TRBV6-3 and TRBJ1-1; D is unclear. V was shortened by 2 bases and J by 5 bases, with 9 bases between the two germline ends. This CDR3 spans 13 amino acids. Germline-derived CDR1 and CDR2 are MNHEY and SVGEGT. In DNA form, the CDR3 reads TGTGCCAGCAGTTACCGCCGGGGAACTGAAGCTTTCTTT. Encoded protein: CASSYRRGTEAFF.

V usage is TRBV18 and J usage is TRBJ2-3; 11 bases match TRBD1. The germline CDR1 and CDR2 sequences are KGHSH and LQKENI. J gave up 4 bases and V 3 bases, and 9 bases lay outside the gene matches. The CDR3 contains 17 residues. In DNA form, the CDR3 reads TGTGCCAGCTCACCCCAGCCGGGGACAGGGGGAGCAGATACGCAGTATTTT. This encodes CASSPQPGTGGADTQYF. Full variable domain (remainder filled in from reference TRBV18 and TRBJ2-3): NAGVMQNPRHLVRRRGQEARLRCSPMKGHSHVYWYRQLPEEGLKFMVYLQKENIIDESGMPKERFSAEFPKEGPSILRIQQVVRGDSAAYFCASSPQPGTGGADTQYFGPGTRLTVL.